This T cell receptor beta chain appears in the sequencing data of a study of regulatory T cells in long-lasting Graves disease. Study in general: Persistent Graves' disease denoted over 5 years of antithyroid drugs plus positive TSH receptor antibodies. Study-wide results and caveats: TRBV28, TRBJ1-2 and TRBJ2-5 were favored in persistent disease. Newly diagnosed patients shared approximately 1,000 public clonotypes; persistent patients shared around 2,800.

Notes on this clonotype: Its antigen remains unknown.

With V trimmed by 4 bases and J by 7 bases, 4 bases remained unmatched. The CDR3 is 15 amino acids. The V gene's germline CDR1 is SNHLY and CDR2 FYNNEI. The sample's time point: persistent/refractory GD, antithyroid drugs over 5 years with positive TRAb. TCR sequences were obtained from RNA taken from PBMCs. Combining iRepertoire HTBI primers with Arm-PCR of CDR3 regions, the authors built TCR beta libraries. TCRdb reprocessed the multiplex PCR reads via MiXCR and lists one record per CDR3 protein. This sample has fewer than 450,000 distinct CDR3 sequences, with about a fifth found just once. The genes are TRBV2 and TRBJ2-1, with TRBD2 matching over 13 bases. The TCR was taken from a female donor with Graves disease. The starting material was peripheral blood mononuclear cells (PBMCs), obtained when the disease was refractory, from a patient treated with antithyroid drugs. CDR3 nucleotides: TGTGCCAGCAGTGGGACTAGCGGGAGTGGGAATGAGCAGTTCTTC. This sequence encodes CASSGTSGSGNEQFF. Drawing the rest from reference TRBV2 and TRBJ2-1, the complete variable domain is EPEVTQTPSHQVTQMGQEVILRCVPISNHLYFYWYRQILGQKVEFLVSFYNNEISEKSEIFDDQFSVERPDGSNFTLKIRSTKLEDSAMYFCASSGTSGSGNEQFFGPGTRLTVL.